This is a list of T cell receptor beta chains from one sample in a study of CD8 T cells in ankylosing spondylitis. TCRdb processed the 5' RACE reads anew with MiXCR; each CDR3 protein has one entry. The sample shows about 750,000 distinct CDR3 sequences, roughly 19% of them seen only once. What was sequenced was blood, either unsorted or a sorted T cell fraction (not recorded which). These receptors all stem from a male donor with ankylosing spondylitis. The CDR3 runs from the conserved cysteine through the conserved F or W. A D gene is named only where the DNA matches it firmly. Clone size is not always given. Where it is, it says once, few, many or a class for expanded clones.

D: NA
size: few
J: TRBJ1-1
V: TRBV7-9
CDR3: CASSLDSGTKNTEAFF
DNA: TGTGCCAGCAGCTTAGATTCAGGGACGAAGAACACTGAAGCTTTCTTT

D: NA
size: NA
J: TRBJ1-4
V: TRBV10-3
CDR3: CAITPGPGEKLFF
DNA: TGTGCCATCACGCCAGGTCCAGGGGAAAAACTGTTTTTT

D: TRBD2
size: few
J: TRBJ2-7
V: TRBV4-1
CDR3: CASSPRGGSSEQYF
DNA: TGCGCCAGCAGCCCCCGAGGCGGGAGTAGCGAGCAGTACTTC

D: NA
size: NA
J: TRBJ2-7
V: TRBV7-2
CDR3: CASSFQGTPAYEQYF
DNA: TGTGCCAGCAGCTTCCAAGGGACCCCAGCCTACGAGCAGTACTTC

D: TRBD1
size: many
J: TRBJ2-2
V: TRBV7-9
CDR3: CASSFDRGLTGELFF
DNA: TGTGCCAGCAGCTTTGATAGGGGGCTCACCGGGGAGCTGTTTTTT

D: NA
size: NA
J: TRBJ2-1
V: TRBV4-2
CDR3: CASSLSGGLRSSYNEQFF
DNA: TGTGCCAGCAGCCTTAGTGGGGGACTGAGGAGCTCCTACAATGAGCAGTTCTTC

D: NA
size: many
J: TRBJ1-5
V: TRBV12-3/TRBV12-4
CDR3: CASSLSRSQPQHF
DNA: TGTGCCAGCAGTCTCTCGAGAAGTCAGCCCCAGCATTTT

D: TRBD1
size: few
J: TRBJ2-2
V: TRBV28
CDR3: CASSDEGQGVTGELFF
DNA: TGTGCCAGCAGTGACGAGGGACAGGGGGTAACCGGGGAGCTGTTTTTT

D: NA
size: NA
J: TRBJ2-1
V: TRBV6-5
CDR3: CASSYSQISSYNEQFF
DNA: TGTGCCAGCAGTTACTCACAGATAAGCTCCTACAATGAGCAGTTCTTC

D: NA
size: NA
J: TRBJ1-2
V: TRBV29-1
CDR3: CSVEGHPGGYGYTF
DNA: TGCAGCGTTGAAGGACACCCTGGGGGCTATGGCTACACCTTC

D: NA
size: few
J: TRBJ2-1
V: TRBV5-1
CDR3: CASTQGAVSYNEQFF
DNA: TGCGCCAGCACCCAAGGGGCGGTATCCTACAATGAGCAGTTCTTC

D: TRBD1
size: NA
J: TRBJ2-1
V: TRBV20-1
CDR3: CSASTGTGGANEQFF
DNA: TGCAGTGCTTCCACTGGGACAGGGGGGGCCAATGAGCAGTTCTTC

D: NA
size: few
J: TRBJ2-1
V: TRBV12-3/TRBV12-4
CDR3: CASSDSMSSYNEQFF
DNA: TGTGCCAGCAGCGACAGTATGAGCTCCTACAATGAGCAGTTCTTC

D: NA
size: few
J: TRBJ2-1
V: TRBV9
CDR3: CASSGGMQIFLYNEQFF
DNA: TGTGCCAGCAGCGGCGGGATGCAAATTTTCCTATACAATGAGCAGTTCTTC

D: NA
size: NA
J: TRBJ2-7
V: TRBV6-1
CDR3: CASSRPLSAEQYF
DNA: TGTGCCAGCAGCCGCCCCCTCAGCGCCGAGCAGTACTTC

D: NA
size: NA
J: TRBJ1-4
V: TRBV4-3
CDR3: CASSQVQGWDEKLFF
DNA: TGCGCCAGCAGCCAAGTACAGGGATGGGATGAAAAACTGTTTTTT

D: NA
size: few
J: TRBJ2-4
V: TRBV11-2
CDR3: CASSSGLKNIQYF
DNA: TGTGCCAGCAGCTCGGGACTCAAAAACATTCAGTACTTC

D: TRBD2
size: few
J: TRBJ2-3
V: TRBV27
CDR3: CASSSLSGSSTDTQYF
DNA: TGTGCCAGCAGTTCACTTAGCGGGAGTAGCACAGATACGCAGTATTTT

D: TRBD2
size: few
J: TRBJ2-7
V: TRBV6-2/TRBV6-3
CDR3: CASSYSLAGAGTYEQYF
DNA: TGTGCCAGCAGTTACTCCCTAGCGGGAGCAGGAACATACGAGCAGTACTTC

D: NA
size: many
J: TRBJ1-1
V: TRBV6-1
CDR3: CASSPPTGTRLLNTEAFF
DNA: TGTGCCAGCAGTCCCCCGACAGGAACGCGGCTCCTGAACACTGAAGCTTTCTTT

D: NA
size: NA
J: TRBJ2-3
V: TRBV5-1
CDR3: CASSLAAQGGTDTQYF
DNA: TGCGCCAGCAGCTTGGCCGCCCAAGGGGGCACAGATACGCAGTATTTT

D: TRBD2
size: NA
J: TRBJ2-1
V: TRBV7-2
CDR3: CASSRTSGWVNEQFF
DNA: TGTGCCAGCAGCCGGACTAGCGGGTGGGTAAATGAGCAGTTCTTC

D: TRBD1
size: NA
J: TRBJ2-1
V: TRBV24-1
CDR3: CATSGTGGNNEQFF
DNA: TGTGCCACCAGCGGGACAGGGGGAAACAATGAGCAGTTCTTC

D: NA
size: many
J: TRBJ2-1
V: TRBV20-1
CDR3: CSKGGATNEQFF
DNA: TGCAGTAAGGGGGGGGCCACTAATGAGCAGTTCTTC

D: NA
size: NA
J: TRBJ1-5
V: TRBV6-2/TRBV6-3
CDR3: CASRNSLPNQPQHF
DNA: TGTGCCAGCAGAAACAGCCTTCCTAATCAGCCCCAGCATTTT

D: NA
size: NA
J: TRBJ2-5
V: TRBV24-1
CDR3: CATSDARTEETQYF
DNA: TGTGCCACCAGTGACGCCCGGACAGAAGAGACCCAGTACTTC

D: NA
size: NA
J: TRBJ1-3
V: TRBV6-2/TRBV6-3
CDR3: CASSYPTETLEDTIYF
DNA: TGTGCCAGCAGTTACCCCACGGAGACCCTGGAAGACACCATATATTTT

D: TRBD1
size: NA
J: TRBJ2-2
V: TRBV2
CDR3: CASSEKRTGRGTGELFF
DNA: TGTGCCAGCAGTGAAAAACGGACAGGGCGCGGCACCGGGGAGCTGTTTTTT

D: TRBD2
size: NA
J: TRBJ2-3
V: TRBV20-1
CDR3: CSANPGRAVADTQYF
DNA: TGCAGTGCGAACCCCGGGAGGGCCGTTGCAGATACGCAGTATTTT

D: NA
size: few
J: TRBJ1-1
V: TRBV28
CDR3: CASRDLYGAGGTEAFF
DNA: TGTGCCAGCAGGGATCTGTACGGGGCTGGGGGCACTGAAGCTTTCTTT

D: TRBD1
size: few
J: TRBJ2-7
V: TRBV9
CDR3: CASSVEGTGFLEQYF
DNA: TGTGCCAGCAGCGTAGAAGGGACAGGGTTTCTCGAGCAGTACTTC

D: NA
size: NA
J: TRBJ1-2
V: TRBV4-3
CDR3: CASSQDRVTDLNYGYTF
DNA: TGCGCCAGCAGCCAAGATCGAGTGACGGATCTAAACTATGGCTACACCTTC

D: NA
size: few
J: TRBJ1-3
V: TRBV4-1
CDR3: CASSPREGGATGNTIYF
DNA: TGCGCCAGCAGCCCAAGGGAGGGCGGCGCAACCGGAAACACCATATATTTT

D: NA
size: NA
J: TRBJ2-1
V: TRBV5-6
CDR3: CASSLMETGRGNEQFF
DNA: TGTGCCAGCAGCTTAATGGAGACAGGGAGGGGAAATGAGCAGTTCTTC

D: NA
size: NA
J: TRBJ2-1
V: TRBV7-9
CDR3: CASSSSLSAGVQFF
DNA: TGTGCCAGCAGCTCCAGCCTTAGCGCTGGTGTACAGTTCTTC

D: TRBD1
size: NA
J: TRBJ2-7
V: TRBV6-1
CDR3: CAIRQGASYEQYF
DNA: TGTGCCATCCGACAGGGGGCCTCCTACGAGCAGTACTTC

D: TRBD1
size: few
J: TRBJ2-3
V: TRBV5-1
CDR3: CASSFTGGDTQYF
DNA: TGCGCCAGCAGCTTCACAGGGGGGGATACGCAGTATTTT

D: TRBD2
size: few
J: TRBJ2-5
V: TRBV6-5
CDR3: CASSYPPSGGETQYF
DNA: TGTGCCAGCAGTTACCCCCCTAGCGGGGGTGAGACCCAGTACTTC

D: NA
size: NA
J: TRBJ1-5
V: TRBV2
CDR3: CASALSAGQPNQPQHF
DNA: TGTGCCAGCGCGTTATCTGCAGGGCAACCAAATCAGCCCCAGCATTTT

D: TRBD2
size: few
J: TRBJ2-6
V: TRBV2
CDR3: CASSGAGLAGQPNSGANVLTF
DNA: TGTGCCAGCAGTGGAGCCGGACTAGCGGGGCAACCCAACTCTGGGGCCAACGTCCTGACTTTC

D: NA
size: NA
J: TRBJ2-7
V: TRBV10-3
CDR3: CAISGTAGGYEQYF
DNA: TGTGCCATCAGTGGGACAGCCGGGGGGTACGAGCAGTACTTC

D: TRBD2
size: few
J: TRBJ2-1
V: TRBV27
CDR3: CASNVLAGDEQFF
DNA: TGTGCCAGCAATGTATTAGCGGGAGATGAGCAGTTCTTC

D: TRBD1
size: NA
J: TRBJ2-4
V: TRBV10-1
CDR3: CASSGNRPGQAFNRNIQYF
DNA: TGCGCCAGCAGTGGTAATCGACCAGGACAGGCCTTCAACCGAAACATTCAGTACTTC

D: NA
size: NA
J: TRBJ2-6
V: TRBV7-3
CDR3: CASSLHSSGANVLTF
DNA: TGTGCCAGCAGCTTACACAGCTCTGGGGCCAACGTCCTGACTTTC